This T cell receptor beta chain is from a study of PD-1 blockade in classical Hodgkin lymphoma. The CDR3 has 13 residues. V was clipped by 5 bases and J by 2 bases, with 10 bases between them. Germline V lookup: CDR1 MNHEY, CDR2 SVGAGI. Each patient experienced a relapse that followed autologous stem cell transplantation, and brentuximab vedotin exposure varied. The assay was immunoSEQ multiplex PCR, and TCRdb's table has in-frame clones only and misses some. The sample has 50,000 or so clones; approximately 90% are singletons. The sequence was obtained from a human donor with classical Hodgkin lymphoma. The input for sequencing was peripheral blood mononuclear cells (PBMCs), taken before the second cycle of nivolumab. The rearrangement joins TRBV6-5 to TRBJ2-7, with D uncertain. The CDR3 protein is CASSGPITYEQYF. In nucleotides, the CDR3 is TGTGCCAGCAGTGGCCCGATCACCTACGAGCAGTACTTC.